Below, 26 T cell receptor beta chains from the same sample are listed, as sequenced in a study of CD8+CD57+ T cells in acquired aplastic anemia (dated by TCRdb to the late 2010s). TCRdb names Illumina HiSeq 2000 as the instrument used. Genomic DNA served as template for TCR beta VDJ combination and CDR3 sequence profiling. TCRdb ran its own pipeline on the public reads, namely fastp trimming at Q25 and MiXCR clone calling, and kept in-frame beta chains. Each entry merges the rows of one CDR3 protein and shows their most common DNA and genes. This sample has some 160,000 distinct CDR3 sequences in its table, and around half of those were observed once. Together, the top ten hold around 3% of the sample. Patients chosen for sequencing had shown expansion of CD8+CD57+ cells by flow cytometry. Sequences were obtained from sorted CD4+, CD8+, or CD8+CD57+ T cells (not recorded which) from PBMCs. The receptors derive from a human donor with aplastic anemia.

This clonotype was picked up many times. The chain uses TRBV6-5 and TRBJ2-2, with D perhaps matching TRBD2 (6 bases). This CDR3 comprises 15 residues. The germline V and J ends were trimmed by 3 bases and 4 bases, with 12 bases remaining between them. Germline CDR1 reads MNHEY; CDR2 reads SVGAGI. The DNA of the CDR3 is TGTGCCAGCAGTTATTCTCGAGCGGGCACCGGGGAGCTGTTTTTT. Translated, it gives CASSYSRAGTGELFF.

This chain uses TRBV12-3 or TRBV12-4 with TRBJ2-7, with 7 nucleotides matching TRBD2. The CDR3 extends over 17 amino acids. Trimming removed 6 bases from V and 3 bases from J; junction bases left unmatched: 17. CDR3 amino acids: CASSVTPWGGTFYEQYF. The CDR3 nucleotides are TGTGCCAGCAGCGTCACTCCTTGGGGGGGGACTTTCTACGAGCAGTACTTC.

This clonotype was seen many times. The chain couples TRBV20-1 to TRBJ2-2; 7 nucleotides match TRBD2. After removal of 1 base from V and 0 bases from J, the junction contained 11 bases not matched to a gene. The length of the CDR3 is 18 residues. Germline V gene data show CDR1 as DFQATT and CDR2 as SNEGSKA (reference sequence). The CDR3 DNA sequence: TGCAGTGCTAGAGGTTACCAGCGCGGGGGACCGAACACCGGGGAGCTGTTTTTT. Amino acids: CSARGYQRGGPNTGELFF.

There are many counts of this clonotype. The genes are TRBV6-5 and TRBJ2-3; D gene ambiguous. Deletions cut 5 bases from V and 4 bases from J, with 7 bases between. This CDR3 contains 12 residues. Germline CDR1 reads MNHEY; CDR2 reads SVGAGI. The CDR3 sequence is CASSRRSDTQYF. The CDR3, as DNA: TGTGCCAGCAGTCGCCGTTCAGATACGCAGTATTTT.

This clonotype has at least ten counts. The J gene is TRBJ2-1, the V gene TRBV19, with unresolved D. This CDR3 comprises 16 residues. V lost 5 bases, J lost 7 bases, and 21 bases lay in between. CDR1 is LNHDA, CDR2 SQIVND, per germline (reference sequence). DNA of the CDR3: TGTGCCAGTAGTGGAAGACTCCCCGGTGGTTTTAATGAGCAGTTCTTC. This gives the protein CASSGRLPGGFNEQFF.

This rearrangement joins TRBV11-2 to TRBJ1-6, with D maybe TRBD1 (6 bases). Germline values: CDR1 SGHAT, CDR2 FQNNGV. V dropped 5 bases and J dropped 5 bases, with 13 bases sitting between them. The CDR3 sequence is 15 residues long. This CDR3 is CASSQGTRDNSPLHF. The CDR3 region has the DNA TGTGCCAGCAGCCAGGGGACAAGGGATAATTCACCCCTCCACTTT.

Of note for this clonotype: The germline gene is not matched at one end of the junction; a read error may be the cause. The rearrangement uses TRBV24-1 and TRBJ1-5; 7 bases align to TRBD1. Germline CDR1 reads KGHDR; CDR2 reads SFDVKD. The CDR3 loop spans 15 amino acids. This chain's CDR3 is CATSASRRGNRPQHF. CDR3 nucleotides: TGTGCCACCAGTGCAAGCCGCAGGGGGAATCGGCCCCAGCATTTT.

The chain joins TRBV5-4 to TRBJ2-1; a possible D gene is TRBD2 (5 bases). V dropped 0 bases and J dropped 10 bases, with 11 bases sitting between them. The germline V gene has CDR1 SGHNT and CDR2 YYREEE (reference sequence). The CDR3 has 13 residues. CDR3 coding DNA: TGTGCCAGCAGCTTGGATCCAGCGGAGGAGCAGTTCTTC. Translating it yields CASSLDPAEEQFF.

This clonotype was recorded many times. This chain links TRBV18 with TRBJ1-1, with D unresolved. CDR3 length: 11 amino acids. Germline CDR1 reads KGHSH; CDR2 reads LQKENI. V gave up 8 bases and J gave up 5 bases, with 9 bases separating them. The CDR3 loop reads CASAAKTEAFF. CDR3 DNA sequence: TGTGCCAGCGCAGCGAAAACTGAAGCTTTCTTT. The full variable domain, completed using reference TRBV18 and TRBJ1-1, is NAGVMQNPRHLVRRRGQEARLRCSPMKGHSHVYWYRQLPEEGLKFMVYLQKENIIDESGMPKERFSAEFPKEGPSILRIQQVVRGDSAAYFCASAAKTEAFFGQGTRLTVV.

This clonotype was counted a few times. The CDR3 protein is CASSQDAQDEQFF. CDR3 nucleotide sequence: TGTGCCAGCAGCCAAGATGCCCAGGATGAGCAGTTCTTC. This sequence joins TRBV3-1 and TRBJ2-1; unclear D gene. Deletions cut 0 bases from V and 8 bases from J, with 8 bases between. The CDR3 is 13 amino acids. Germline CDR1 and CDR2: LGHDT and YNNKEL (reference sequence).

This clonotype showed up many times. This chain uses TRBV9 with TRBJ2-2; possible D gene TRBD1, 5 bases. CDR1 SGDLS and CDR2 YYNGEE come from the germline V gene. The length of the CDR3 is 14 residues. V shed 0 bases and J shed 6 bases, with 9 bases lying between them. CDR3: CASSVDRTPGELFF. The CDR3 nucleotides are TGTGCCAGCAGCGTAGATAGGACACCCGGGGAGCTGTTTTTT.

The chain has TRBV7-2 and TRBJ1-1, with D possibly matching TRBD1 (5 bases). CDR1 SGHTA and CDR2 FQGNSA come from the germline V gene. V was pared by 2 bases and J by 1 base, with 14 bases between. The CDR3 has 16 amino acids. The CDR3 region is CASSLHFGQKNTEAFF. The CDR3 coding sequence is TGTGCCAGCAGCTTACACTTCGGACAAAAGAACACTGAAGCTTTCTTT.

The chain employs TRBV27 and TRBJ2-1, with 12 bases identical to TRBD2. Germline CDR1 MNHEY, CDR2 SMNVEV (reference sequence). The V segment lost 4 bases and the J segment 14 bases; nucleotides outside the gene matches: 3. The CDR3 sequence is 12 residues long. CDR3 residues: CASSSPSGREFF. CDR3 nucleotide sequence: TGTGCCAGCAGTTCTCCTAGCGGGAGGGAGTTCTTC.

V usage is TRBV11-2 and J usage is TRBJ2-1, with 10 bases that match TRBD1. V was pared by 3 bases and J by 4 bases, with 6 bases of the junction left unmatched. Germline CDR1 SGHAT, CDR2 FQNNGV. The CDR3 runs 16 residues. CDR3 amino acids: CASSFNLGQGYNEQFF. CDR3 nucleotide sequence: TGTGCCAGCAGCTTTAATTTGGGACAGGGGTACAATGAGCAGTTCTTC.

The chain has TRBV24-1 and TRBJ2-5, with 8 bases aligning to TRBD1. Germline trimming cut 4 bases from V and 5 bases from J; bases unmatched to any gene: 8. The CDR3 has 15 amino acids. Germline CDR1 reads KGHDR; CDR2 reads SFDVKD. In DNA, the CDR3 is TGTGCCACCAGTGACCAGGACAGGGCGGGGGAGACCCAGTACTTC. It yields the protein CATSDQDRAGETQYF.

This clonotype was detected many times. The rearrangement joins TRBV2 to TRBJ1-1; TRBD1 aligns across 9 bases. The germline V gene has CDR1 SNHLY and CDR2 FYNNEI. This CDR3 is 14 amino acids long. Trimming at V came to 1 base and at J to 7 bases, leaving 4 bases not matched to a gene. CDR3: CASSEGDRAFEAFF. The CDR3 DNA reads TGTGCCAGCAGTGAAGGGGACAGGGCATTTGAAGCTTTCTTT.

Points on this clonotype: Its ends do not fully match the called genes, so a read error is possible. This chain uses TRBV5-4 with TRBJ2-7; D might be TRBD2 (6 bases). The CDR3 runs to 15 residues. Germline CDR1 is SGHNT and CDR2 is YYREEE (reference sequence). Written as DNA, the CDR3 is TGTGCCAGCAGCTTGGATCCCGGGAGCTCCTGCGAGCAGTACTTC. This gives the protein CASSLDPGSSCEQYF.

This clonotype was detected ten times or more. CDR3 amino acids: CASNPDRGNQPQHF. As DNA, the CDR3 is TGTGCCAGCAACCCCGACAGGGGCAATCAGCCCCAGCATTTT. The V gene is TRBV12-3 or TRBV12-4, the J gene TRBJ1-5; 7 bases align to TRBD1. The CDR3 spans 14 residues. J was trimmed by 2 bases and V by 7 bases; bases with no gene match: 5.

The rearrangement uses TRBV5-1 and TRBJ2-7, with TRBD2 matching 13 bases. CDR1 is SGHRS, CDR2 YFSETQ, per germline. Trimming took 4 bases from V and 4 from J; bases not matched to a gene: 5. The CDR3 is made up of 15 amino acids. The CDR3 DNA reads as TGCGCCAGCAGCGCAGGGACTAGCGGGATTTACGAGCAGTACTTC. Residues: CASSAGTSGIYEQYF.

This clonotype occurred many times. This chain uses TRBV19 with TRBJ2-6, with D perhaps TRBD1 (5 bases). The CDR3 is 16 amino acids. Per germline, CDR1 LNHDA and CDR2 SQIVND (reference sequence). V was clipped by 5 bases and J by 3 bases, with 14 bases between them. CDR3 in amino acids: CASSSEQALGANVLTF. The CDR3 DNA reads as TGTGCCAGTAGTTCTGAACAGGCCCTTGGGGCCAACGTCCTGACTTTC.

The rearrangement joins TRBV25-1 to TRBJ2-1; TRBD1 agrees at 11 bases. This CDR3 spans 17 amino acids. Germline loops: CDR1 MGHDK, CDR2 SYGVNS. Losses at the gene ends were 5 bases for V and 7 bases for J; bases not matched to a gene: 13. The CDR3 region is CASSTRTGGRGRNEQFF. CDR3 nucleotides: TGTGCCAGCAGTACCCGGACAGGGGGCAGAGGAAGGAATGAGCAGTTCTTC.

This clonotype was observed many times. The rearrangement links TRBV5-4 to TRBJ2-1, with D unclear. Trimming cost V 0 bases and J 8 bases, with 3 bases left between them. This CDR3 is built from 11 residues. Looked up from germline, CDR1 is SGHNT and CDR2 is YYREEE (reference sequence). The CDR3 spells CASSLAYEQFF. CDR3 DNA: TGTGCCAGCAGCTTGGCCTATGAGCAGTTCTTC.

This clonotype appeared many times. This chain connects TRBV2 to TRBJ2-1; TRBD2 matches at 14 bases. In germline, CDR1 is SNHLY, CDR2 FYNNEI. With V trimmed by 8 bases and J by 7 bases, 4 bases remained unmatched. This CDR3 contains 14 residues. The chain's CDR3 is CASGTSGSRNEQFF. CDR3 DNA sequence: TGTGCCAGCGGGACTAGCGGGAGTAGGAATGAGCAGTTCTTC. Combining the CDR3 with reference TRBV2 and TRBJ2-1 gives the whole variable domain EPEVTQTPSHQVTQMGQEVILRCVPISNHLYFYWYRQILGQKVEFLVSFYNNEISEKSEIFDDQFSVERPDGSNFTLKIRSTKLEDSAMYFCASGTSGSRNEQFFGPGTRLTVL.

This clonotype was detected a few times. The J gene is TRBJ2-7, the V gene TRBV2, with 7 bases aligning to TRBD2. The CDR3 extends over 12 amino acids. With 8 bases clipped from V and 6 bases from J, the junction kept 7 bases outside the gene matches. Germline CDR1 reads SNHLY; CDR2 reads FYNNEI. The CDR3 sequence is CASAGLGPEQYF. Here the CDR3 DNA reads TGTGCCAGCGCTGGACTAGGCCCCGAGCAGTACTTC.

With respect to this clonotype: The junction does not match germline at one end; this may be a read error. The chain has TRBV5-4 and TRBJ1-3; TRBD1 aligns across 7 bases. The V gene's germline CDR1 is SGHNT and CDR2 YYREEE (reference sequence). This CDR3 has 12 residues. CDR3 bases: TGTGCCACCCACCGACAGGGAGGCGGTGGAGATTTT. Protein: CATHRQGGGGDF.

This clonotype turned up a few times. In DNA, the CDR3 is TGTGCCACCCGACAGGGGATAAGCGAGCAGTACTTC. Translating gives CATRQGISEQYF. The chain combines TRBV24-1 with TRBJ2-7; TRBD1 agrees at 8 bases. The trim removed 9 bases at V and 6 bases at J, leaving 6 bases unmatched. The germline V gene encodes CDR1 KGHDR and CDR2 SFDVKD. CDR3 size: 12 residues.